Following are 21 T cell receptor beta chains from one sample sequenced in a study of CD8 T cells in Susac syndrome. Random-hexamer reverse transcription was applied to about 0.45 to 1 ug RNA. One entry per CDR3 protein results from TCRdb running MiXCR on the immunoSEQ multiplex PCR reads. This table holds about 69,000 distinct CDR3 sequences, roughly 94% found once. Sequencing was carried out using CD8+ T cells from PBMCs. The receptor set was obtained from a human donor in good health.

V and J are TRBV12-3 or TRBV12-4 and TRBJ2-2, with unresolved D. The V gene lost 3 bases and the J gene lost 6 bases, with 14 bases spanning the gap. The CDR3 is 15 amino acids. As DNA, the CDR3 is TGTGCCAGCAGTTTTGGGTCCGTGGGATCCGGGGAGCTGTTTTTT. This gives the protein CASSFGSVGSGELFF.

V and J are TRBV7-9 and TRBJ2-1, with 12 positions matching TRBD2. CDR3 length: 15 residues. Germline CDR1 reads SEHNR; CDR2 reads FQNEAQ (reference sequence). V shed 5 bases and J 9 bases; nucleotides not matched to a gene: 8. The CDR3 is CASSEGLAGGVEQFF. DNA of the CDR3: TGTGCCAGCAGCGAAGGCCTAGCGGGGGGGGTTGAGCAGTTCTTC.

The chain has TRBV5-1 and TRBJ2-1; the D gene is possibly TRBD1 (5 bases). The V and J ends lost 6 bases and 7 bases respectively, with 11 bases between them. The CDR3 extends over 12 amino acids. Germline-derived CDR1 and CDR2 are SGHRS and YFSETQ. This chain's CDR3 is CASNPGSNEQFF. The CDR3 DNA is TGCGCCAGCAACCCAGGGTCGAATGAGCAGTTCTTC.

A single count supports this clonotype. V and J are TRBV28 and TRBJ2-1; D not resolved. Trimming removed 2 bases from V and 7 bases from J, with 6 bases in between. CDR1 is MDHEN and CDR2 is SYDVKM in the germline V gene. The CDR3 consists of 12 residues. This chain's CDR3 is CASSLNRNEQFF. CDR3 nucleotides: TGTGCCAGCAGTTTAAATAGAAATGAGCAGTTCTTC.

The rearrangement joins TRBV19 to TRBJ2-7; D possibly corresponds to TRBD1 (5 bases). Trimming took off 5 bases at V and 4 bases at J, with 12 bases between the two ends. This CDR3 comprises 13 residues. Germline V CDR1 and CDR2: LNHDA, SQIVND (reference sequence). CDR3 coding DNA: TGTGCCAGTAGTTTAGGGGCAGGATACGAGCAGTACTTC. Protein: CASSLGAGYEQYF.

CDR3 sequence (DNA): TGTGCCAGCCATTACCCCGGGAGTCAGCCCCAGCATTTT. This encodes CASHYPGSQPQHF. The chain has TRBV7-9 and TRBJ1-5; D is uncertain. V lost 8 bases, J lost 6 bases, and 14 bases lay in between. CDR3 length: 13 residues. From germline, CDR1 is SEHNR and CDR2 FQNEAQ (reference sequence).

The chain employs TRBV19 and TRBJ1-4; D is unclear. The CDR3 sequence is 13 residues long. Germline loops: CDR1 LNHDA, CDR2 SQIVND (reference sequence). The V end was cut by 5 bases, the J end by 5 bases, with 9 bases between. The CDR3 coding sequence is TGTGCCAGTAGTTATTGGTCGAATGAAAAACTGTTTTTT. It yields the protein CASSYWSNEKLFF.

The chain recombines TRBV29-1 with TRBJ2-2; possible D gene TRBD2, 5 bases. V lost 3 bases and J lost 7, with 9 bases in between. The CDR3 consists of 12 residues. Germline CDR1 SQVTM, CDR2 ANQGSEA. The CDR3 DNA sequence: TGCAGCGTTGAGGAGGCAAACGGGGAGCTGTTTTTT. This encodes CSVEEANGELFF.

The CDR3 spells CASSVDGGAGTQYF. The CDR3 nucleotides are TGTGCCAGCAGCGTAGATGGGGGCGCAGGTACGCAGTATTTT. This chain connects TRBV9 to TRBJ2-3, with a tentative D call TRBD1 (6 bases). V shed 0 bases and J shed 8 bases, with 13 bases lying between them. This CDR3 comprises 14 residues. Germline-derived CDR1 and CDR2 are SGDLS and YYNGEE.

The chain uses TRBV30 and TRBJ1-1, with D possibly matching TRBD1 (5 bases). V lost 3 bases and J lost 6, with 17 bases in between. The V gene's germline CDR1 is GTSNPN and CDR2 SVGIG (reference sequence). The CDR3 is 14 amino acids. CDR3 region: CAWSQWTGGPEAFF. The CDR3 bases are TGTGCCTGGAGCCAATGGACGGGGGGACCTGAAGCTTTCTTT.

J is TRBJ2-7 and V is TRBV23-1; maybe TRBD2 (5 bases). TRBV23-1 is an ORF for which the function is uncertain. Trimming took 0 bases from V and 3 from J, leaving 12 bases between them. The length of the CDR3 is 15 residues. CDR3 sequence reads: CASSQSRAGIYEQYV. CDR3 bases: TGCGCCAGCAGTCAATCGAGGGCAGGAATCTACGAGCAGTACGTC.

This chain joins TRBV7-6 and TRBJ2-3, with D perhaps being TRBD1 or TRBD2 (5 bases each). CDR1 and CDR2 from the germline V gene are SGHVS and FNYEAQ. V dropped 5 bases and J dropped 4 bases, with 16 bases sitting between them. This CDR3 region has 15 residues. Here the CDR3 DNA reads TGTGCCAGCAGCCCTGAGGGCAGGGTAGCAGATACGCAGTATTTT. Translated: CASSPEGRVADTQYF. The whole variable domain, filled in from reference TRBV7-6 and TRBJ2-3, reads GAGVSQSPRYKVTKRGQDVALRCDPISGHVSLYWYRQALGQGPEFLTYFNYEAQQDKSGLPNDRFSAERPEGSISTLTIQRTEQRDSAMYRCASSPEGRVADTQYFGPGTRLTVL.

V usage is TRBV5-1 and J usage is TRBJ2-2, with D possibly being TRBD1 or TRBD2 (5 bases each). The V end was cut by 2 bases, the J end by 9 bases, with 17 bases between. Germline CDR1 is SGHRS and CDR2 is YFSETQ. The CDR3 has 15 residues. CDR3 amino acids: CASSFDRGLTRELFF. The CDR3 DNA is TGCGCCAGCAGCTTCGACCGGGGCCTGACTAGGGAGCTGTTTTTT. Full variable domain (outside the CDR3, taken from reference TRBV5-1 and TRBJ2-2): KAGVTQTPRYLIKTRGQQVTLSCSPISGHRSVSWYQQTPGQGLQFLFEYFSETQRNKGNFPGRFSGRQFSNSRSEMNVSTLELGDSALYLCASSFDRGLTRELFFGEGSRLTVL.

The chain combines TRBV9 with TRBJ2-7; 10 nucleotides agree with TRBD2. The CDR3 covers 17 residues. The V and J ends lost 4 bases and 2 bases, in that order; junction bases with no gene match: 12. Germline V gene lookup returns CDR1 SGDLS and CDR2 YYNGEE. CDR3 in DNA: TGTGCCAGCAGCCCCCGAATGGAAGCGGGGGGGACCTACGAGCAGTACTTC. Residues: CASSPRMEAGGTYEQYF. The complete variable domain, with remaining parts taken from reference TRBV9 and TRBJ2-7, reads DSGVTQTPKHLITATGQRVTLRCSPRSGDLSVYWYQQSLDQGLQFLIQYYNGEERAKGNILERFSAQQFPDLHSELNLSSLELGDSALYFCASSPRMEAGGTYEQYFGPGTRLTVT.

The chain employs TRBV3-1 and TRBJ2-7; D is perhaps TRBD2 (6 bases). Per germline, CDR1 LGHDT and CDR2 YNNKEL (reference sequence). CDR3 length equals 16 residues. Trimming took off 0 bases at V and 0 bases at J, with 12 bases between the two ends. The CDR3 DNA is TGTGCCAGCAGCCAAGATGGAGGGCTTCTCTCCTACGAGCAGTACTTC. Its translation: CASSQDGGLLSYEQYF.

This clonotype is a singleton in its sample. The chain recombines TRBV23-1 with TRBJ2-3, with D possibly matching TRBD2 (6 bases). TRBV23-1 is an ORF, and what it does is uncertain. The CDR3 is made up of 16 amino acids. Trimming stripped 0 bases from V and 3 bases from J, with 13 bases between. The CDR3 DNA sequence: TGCGCCAGCAGTCAATCTCTGCGCGGGGCAACAGATACGCAGTATTTT. This encodes CASSQSLRGATDTQYF.

This chain connects TRBV6-6 to TRBJ2-7, with TRBD1 as a possible D gene (6 bases). CDR3 size: 14 residues. Germline V CDR1 and CDR2: MNHNY, SVGAGI (reference sequence). Trimming stripped 8 bases from V and 0 bases from J, with 14 bases between. The CDR3 is CASVGQPNSYEQYF. CDR3 DNA: TGTGCCAGCGTAGGACAGCCGAACTCCTACGAGCAGTACTTC.

The chain links TRBV9 to TRBJ1-2, with D uncertain. V gave up 0 bases and J gave up 6 bases, with 18 bases separating them. Looked up from germline, CDR1 is SGDLS and CDR2 is YYNGEE. The CDR3 covers 16 residues. CDR3 amino acids: CASSVDFLDSEDGYTF. The CDR3 region has the DNA TGTGCCAGCAGCGTAGATTTCTTGGACTCCGAGGATGGCTACACCTTC.

V gene TRBV4-1 combines with J gene TRBJ2-1; 8 bases fit TRBD2. The length of the CDR3 is 15 residues. Trimming took 1 base from V and 6 from J; bases not matched to a gene: 5. Germline V CDR1 and CDR2: MGHRA, YSYEKL. The chain's CDR3 is CASSQAHGGANEQFF. The DNA of the CDR3 is TGCGCCAGCAGCCAAGCCCACGGGGGGGCCAATGAGCAGTTCTTC.

A single count supports this clonotype. The chain links TRBV10-3 to TRBJ2-7; unclear D gene. Germline V gene data show CDR1 as ENHRY and CDR2 as SYGVKD. The V gene lost 2 bases and the J gene lost 2 bases, with 10 bases spanning the gap. The CDR3 sequence is 14 residues long. CDR3 nucleotides: TGTGCCATCAGTGAGGTAGGAGCCGCCTACGAGCAGTACTTC. This sequence encodes CAISEVGAAYEQYF.

The rearrangement links TRBV29-1 to TRBJ2-7, with unresolved D. The CDR3 length is 14 residues. Trimming took off 4 bases at V and 0 bases at J, with 13 bases between the two ends. From germline, CDR1 is SQVTM and CDR2 ANQGSEA. As DNA, the CDR3 is TGCAGCGTTGTTACGTCAAGAGCCTCCTACGAGCAGTACTTC. This sequence encodes CSVVTSRASYEQYF.